Following are 8 T cell receptor beta chains from one sample sequenced in a study of T cell responses to AZD1222 COVID-19 vaccine. Sequencing was performed with immunoSEQ multiplex PCR; in TCRdb, only in-frame clones are kept and a portion is missing. This table has 130,000 to 150,000 clones, around nine tenths appearing once. The material sequenced was peripheral blood, taken 28 days after the second AZD1222 dose. These receptors originate from an adult who received the AZD1222 COVID-19 vaccine.

The chain combines TRBV6-2 or TRBV6-3 with TRBJ2-1; unclear D gene. Trimming took off 2 bases at V and 3 bases at J, with 5 bases between the two ends. Germline V lookup: CDR1 MNHEY, CDR2 SVGEGT. The CDR3 is 13 residues long. The CDR3 here is CASSYMRYNEQFF. The CDR3 DNA is TGTGCCAGCAGTTACATGCGCTACAATGAGCAGTTCTTC.

J is TRBJ1-1 and V is TRBV19; TRBD1 might be the D (5 bases). V lost 8 bases and J 1 base, leaving 14 bases between the germline ends. Germline V gene sequence: CDR1 LNHDA, CDR2 SQIVND (reference sequence). The CDR3 is made up of 14 amino acids. The DNA for the CDR3 is TGTGCCAGTGAGACAGACGATAGGAACACTGAAGCTTTCTTT. Residues: CASETDDRNTEAFF.

This clone was recorded once. The chain links TRBV5-1 to TRBJ1-2, with a possible D match to TRBD1 (6 bases). Trimming removed 4 bases from V and 4 bases from J, with 14 bases in between. CDR1 SGHRS and CDR2 YFSETQ come from the germline V gene. This CDR3 is 14 amino acids long. For the CDR3, the DNA is TGCGCCAGCAGCCCTCTAGGGGGACTCTATGGCTACACCTTC. Its protein product is CASSPLGGLYGYTF. Together with reference TRBV5-1 and TRBJ1-2, the CDR3 gives the full variable domain: KAGVTQTPRYLIKTRGQQVTLSCSPISGHRSVSWYQQTPGQGLQFLFEYFSETQRNKGNFPGRFSGRQFSNSRSEMNVSTLELGDSALYLCASSPLGGLYGYTFGSGTRLTVV.

The V and J genes are TRBV24-1 and TRBJ2-1; 14 bases align to TRBD2. V dropped 5 bases and J dropped 8; count of bases not matched to a gene: 7. Germline V gene data show CDR1 as KGHDR and CDR2 as SFDVKD. CDR3 length equals 16 residues. CDR3 in amino acids: CATSARTSGRPDEQFF. CDR3 DNA: TGTGCCACCAGTGCCCGGACTAGCGGGAGGCCCGATGAGCAGTTCTTC.

J is TRBJ1-1 and V is TRBV6-5; D gene uncertain. V was cut by 0 bases and J by 0 bases, with 11 bases left in between. The V gene's germline CDR1 is MNHEY and CDR2 SVGAGI. The CDR3 loop spans 16 amino acids. The CDR3 here is CASSYSIRIMNTEAFF. In nucleotides, the CDR3 is TGTGCCAGCAGTTACTCGATAAGGATTATGAACACTGAAGCTTTCTTT.

The rearrangement links TRBV4-3 to TRBJ2-1; tentative D call: TRBD1 (5 bases). The length of the CDR3 is 17 residues. Trimming removed 1 base at V and 8 bases at J, with 21 bases between. Germline V CDR1 and CDR2: LGHNA, YSLEER. The CDR3 coding sequence is TGCGCCAGCAGCCAAGGAGGTGGTTTGGCCAGGGTAGATGAGCAGTTCTTC. Its translation: CASSQGGGLARVDEQFF.

The rearrangement links TRBV7-2 to TRBJ1-2, with D perhaps matching TRBD1 (6 bases). V dropped 5 bases and J dropped 8 bases, with 18 bases sitting between them. CDR3 length equals 14 residues. In germline, CDR1 is SGHTA, CDR2 FQGNSA. The DNA of the CDR3 is TGTGCCAGCAGCAGCCCCCGCAGGGGAGAAGGCTACACCTTC. Translating it yields CASSSPRRGEGYTF. Full variable domain (remainder filled in from reference TRBV7-2 and TRBJ1-2): GAGVSQSPSNKVTEKGKDVELRCDPISGHTALYWYRQSLGQGLEFLIYFQGNSAPDKSGLPSDRFSAERTGGSVSTLTIQRTQQEDSAVYLCASSSPRRGEGYTFGSGTRLTVV.

This clone has only one observation. The chain employs TRBV5-1 and TRBJ1-4; TRBD1 agrees at 10 bases. There are 15 residues in the CDR3. V trimming: 3 bases; J trimming: 8 bases; junction bases outside the gene matches: 7. The germline gives CDR1 SGHRS, CDR2 YFSETQ. CDR3 sequence: CASSWTGQGLEKLFF. For the CDR3, the DNA is TGCGCCAGCAGCTGGACGGGACAGGGGCTGGAAAAACTGTTTTTT.